This is a list of T cell receptor beta chains from one sample in a study of cytomegalovirus exposure and HLA in healthy donors. Measured with immunoSEQ multiplex PCR; TCRdb has only the in-frame clones, and not every one. The sample yields 170,000 or so clones, around 85% seen once. Sequencing was performed on PBMCs. These receptors came from a man younger than 35 in good health and CMV-seropositive. Each CDR3 is given without its conserved first and last residue. The order of the fields is CDR3 protein, J gene, V gene.

CDR3aa: ASSSGTGGHSNQPQH; j_gene: TRBJ1-5; v_gene: TRBV6-8
CDR3aa: ASRGSGYEQY; j_gene: TRBJ2-7; v_gene: TRBV2
CDR3aa: ASSRGTGGEGTEAF; j_gene: TRBJ1-1; v_gene: TRBV5-1
CDR3aa: AWASGSHPVYEQY; j_gene: TRBJ2-7; v_gene: TRBV30
CDR3aa: ASSQDSIAAEAF; j_gene: TRBJ1-1; v_gene: TRBV14
CDR3aa: ASSQGPSGQY; j_gene: TRBJ2-7; v_gene: TRBV10-1
CDR3aa: ASSSTGDTNTEAF; j_gene: TRBJ1-1; v_gene: TRBV7-8
CDR3aa: ASSHGVLGAAYNEQF; j_gene: TRBJ2-1; v_gene: TRBV4-1
CDR3aa: ASSFLKGQSNQPQH; j_gene: TRBJ1-5; v_gene: TRBV28
CDR3aa: ASRTTGSSGGNTEAF; j_gene: TRBJ1-1; v_gene: TRBV28
CDR3aa: ASSLTPGQPQETQY; j_gene: TRBJ2-5; v_gene: TRBV28
CDR3aa: ASSLHLQGVGDAF; j_gene: TRBJ1-1; v_gene: TRBV28
CDR3aa: ASSLKGAGKGPPKNIQY; j_gene: TRBJ2-4; v_gene: TRBV28
CDR3aa: ASSAHGGGANVLT; j_gene: TRBJ2-6; v_gene: TRBV28
CDR3aa: ASSLQGATNEKLF; j_gene: TRBJ1-4; v_gene: TRBV28
CDR3aa: ASSDGLATDTQY; j_gene: TRBJ2-3; v_gene: TRBV6-4